The clone carrying this T cell receptor beta chain was recorded once. This sample is part of a study of T cells in Graves' hyperthyroidism and ophthalmopathy. Germline lookup yields CDR1 MNHEY and CDR2 SVGAGI. CDR3 length: 15 residues. With 3 bases removed from V and 6 bases from J, the gap between germline ends came to 17 bases. TCR beta CDR3 regions were amplified from RNA transcripts. The HTBI set primed first-round TCR CDR3 RT-PCR. TCRdb analysed the multiplex PCR reads with MiXCR anew, one entry per CDR3 protein. Of about 610,000 distinct CDR3 sequences listed, roughly 15% are singletons. The TCR sequence derives from a woman aged 40 to 55 with Graves' ophthalmopathy. This chain links TRBV6-5 with TRBJ1-1; the D is unclear. Sequences were obtained from blood. The CDR3 nucleotides read TGTGCCAGCAGTTATAACCCTGGCCCAGGCGCTGAAGCTTTCTTT. This encodes CASSYNPGPGAEAFF.